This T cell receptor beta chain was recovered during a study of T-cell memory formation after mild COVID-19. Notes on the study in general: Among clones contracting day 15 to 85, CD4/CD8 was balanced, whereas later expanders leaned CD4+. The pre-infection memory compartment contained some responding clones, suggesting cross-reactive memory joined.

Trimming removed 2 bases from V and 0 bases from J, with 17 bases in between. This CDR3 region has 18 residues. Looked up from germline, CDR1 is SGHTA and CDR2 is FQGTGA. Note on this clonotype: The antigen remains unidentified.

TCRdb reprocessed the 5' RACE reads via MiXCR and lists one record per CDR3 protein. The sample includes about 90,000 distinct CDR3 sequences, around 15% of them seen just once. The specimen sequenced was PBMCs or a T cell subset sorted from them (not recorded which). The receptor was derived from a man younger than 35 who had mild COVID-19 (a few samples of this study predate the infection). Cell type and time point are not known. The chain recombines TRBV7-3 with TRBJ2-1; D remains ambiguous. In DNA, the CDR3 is TGTGCCAGCAGCTTATCAGGCGGAATCGCAAGCTCCTACAATGAGCAGTTCTTC. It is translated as CASSLSGGIASSYNEQFF.